This entry concerns a single TCR beta chain. The data originate from a study of blood T cell repertoires in COVID-19. Study at large: Samples representing acute and convalescent COVID-19 were sourced from the United States, Italy and Spain. PBMCs, B-cell-depleted T cells, or T cells provided the cDNA or gDNA that made up the material.

Profiled with immunoSEQ multiplex PCR; TCRdb holds only in-frame clones, not every one. The sample holds about 170,000 clones, more than 75% seen once. The CDR3 sequence is 14 residues long. CDR1 SNHLY and CDR2 FYNNEI come from the germline V gene. V was pared by 4 bases and J by 2 bases, with 12 bases between. The sequence came from a man aged 45 to 65 who had recovered from COVID-19. Sequencing used peripheral blood. The chain joins TRBV2 to TRBJ2-7; tentatively, D is TRBD1 (5 bases). CDR3 loop: CASSGTKGPYEQYF. The CDR3 bases are TGTGCCAGCAGTGGGACAAAAGGGCCCTACGAGCAGTACTTC.